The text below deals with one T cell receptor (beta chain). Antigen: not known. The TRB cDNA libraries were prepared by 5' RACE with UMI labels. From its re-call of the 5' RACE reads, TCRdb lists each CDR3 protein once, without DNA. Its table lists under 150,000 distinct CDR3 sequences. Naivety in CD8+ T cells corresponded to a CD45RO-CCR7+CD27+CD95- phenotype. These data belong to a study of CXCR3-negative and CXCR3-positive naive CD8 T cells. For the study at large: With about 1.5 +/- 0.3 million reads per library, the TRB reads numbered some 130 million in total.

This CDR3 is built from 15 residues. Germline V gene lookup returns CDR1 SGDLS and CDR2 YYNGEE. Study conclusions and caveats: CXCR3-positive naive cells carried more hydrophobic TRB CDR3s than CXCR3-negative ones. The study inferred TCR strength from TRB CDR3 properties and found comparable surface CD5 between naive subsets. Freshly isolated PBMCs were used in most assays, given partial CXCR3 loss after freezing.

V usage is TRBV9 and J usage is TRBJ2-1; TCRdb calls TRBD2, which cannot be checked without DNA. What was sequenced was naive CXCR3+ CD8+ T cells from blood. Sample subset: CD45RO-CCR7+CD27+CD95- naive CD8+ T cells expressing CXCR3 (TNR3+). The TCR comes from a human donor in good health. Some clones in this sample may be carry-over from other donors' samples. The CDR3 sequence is CASSVGGSGGNEQFF.